The 30 T cell receptor beta chains presented below share a single source sample, sequenced in a study of human T cells and chemical hapten exposure. Time point given: healthy volunteer bleed at 2 weeks. The total RNA was obtained from whole blood that was not fractionated. From the RACE reads, TCRdb called clonotypes with MiXCR, one entry per CDR3 protein. Found here are under 95,000 distinct CDR3 sequences, approximately 8.2% of them singletons; the top ten hold roughly 3.1%. What was sequenced was whole blood. All receptors derive from a female donor in good health. Some clones in this sample may be carry-over from other donors' samples.

This clonotype was found a few times. The rearrangement uses TRBV11-1 and TRBJ2-5; maybe TRBD1 (5 bases). V dropped 1 base and J dropped 5 bases, with 17 bases sitting between them. Germline V lookup: CDR1 SGHAT, CDR2 FQDESV (reference sequence). The CDR3 totals 16 residues. The CDR3 sequence: CASSLGGSRTSETQYF. As DNA, the CDR3 is TGTGCCAGCAGCTTAGGGGGCAGCCGGACGTCGGAGACCCAGTACTTC.

This clonotype showed up just a few times. The chain recombines TRBV28 with TRBJ1-2; 11 bases map to TRBD1. J gave up 8 bases and V 5 bases, and 1 base lay outside the gene matches. This CDR3 comprises 12 residues. Germline V gene lookup returns CDR1 MDHEN and CDR2 SYDVKM. The CDR3 DNA reads TGTGCCAGCAGTCGGACAGGGGGCGGCTACACCTTC. Its protein product is CASSRTGGGYTF.

This clonotype was counted between two and nine times. V usage is TRBV7-9 and J usage is TRBJ1-5; 8 nucleotides agree with TRBD1. Trimming at V came to 4 bases and at J to 5 bases, leaving 10 bases not matched to a gene. Per germline, CDR1 SEHNR and CDR2 FQNEAQ (reference sequence). The CDR3 covers 16 residues. Here the CDR3 reads CASSSTGTGGDQPQHF. The CDR3 DNA follows: TGTGCCAGCAGCTCCACCGGGACAGGAGGGGATCAGCCCCAGCATTTT.

This clonotype has ten or more counts. The chain couples TRBV28 to TRBJ1-2; no clear D gene. This CDR3 contains 11 residues. The V gene's germline CDR1 is MDHEN and CDR2 SYDVKM. V was clipped by 5 bases and J by 5 bases, with 6 bases between them. In DNA form, the CDR3 reads TGTGCCAGCAGTCTCCCTTATGGCTACACCTTC. Its protein product is CASSLPYGYTF.

At least ten counts were recorded for this clonotype. The CDR3 here is CSASGRTYEQYF. DNA of the CDR3: TGCAGTGCTAGTGGGCGGACCTACGAGCAGTACTTC. The chain recombines TRBV20-1 with TRBJ2-7; D gene uncertain. The V gene lost 3 bases and the J gene lost 2 bases, with 8 bases spanning the gap. In germline, CDR1 is DFQATT, CDR2 SNEGSKA (reference sequence). The CDR3 runs 12 residues.

This clonotype was observed a few times. The rearrangement joins TRBV15 to TRBJ2-3; the D gene is possibly TRBD1 (6 bases). Trimming took 2 bases from V and 4 from J, leaving 16 bases between them. The CDR3 covers 16 residues. The germline gives CDR1 LNHNV, CDR2 YYDKDF (reference sequence). In nucleotides, the CDR3 is TGTGCCACCAGCAGATCGGGGAGTCCAGGGGCAGATACGCAGTATTTT. Translation: CATSRSGSPGADTQYF.

This clonotype was found a few times. J is TRBJ2-3 and V is TRBV6-1, with a weak D call TRBD1 (6 bases). The CDR3 consists of 15 residues. Germline V gives CDR1 MNHNS, CDR2 SASEGT. Between the trimmed V and J ends, which lost 8 bases and 1 base, there was a span of 16 bases. DNA of the CDR3: TGTGCCAGCGACTACTCAGGGGATGGCACAGATACGCAGTATTTT. Protein sequence: CASDYSGDGTDTQYF.

This chain connects TRBV29-1 to TRBJ2-7; 7 nucleotides align to TRBD1. V trimming: 6 bases; J trimming: 3 bases; junction bases outside the gene matches: 5. The germline V gene encodes CDR1 SQVTM and CDR2 ANQGSEA. The CDR3 runs 12 residues. The CDR3 bases are TGCAGCGTGGGGGACAGCCTCTACGAGCAGTACTTC. It yields the protein CSVGDSLYEQYF.

Only a few counts were recorded for this clonotype. This sequence joins TRBV4-1 and TRBJ2-7; D possibly uses TRBD1 or TRBD2 (5 bases each). The CDR3 totals 15 residues. The V end lost 5 bases, the J end lost 3 bases, and 17 bases lay between the germline ends. Germline CDR1 reads MGHRA; CDR2 reads YSYEKL. DNA for the CDR3: TGCGCCAGCAGCATTGGACTGTCGGACAACTACGAGCAGTACTTC. It translates to CASSIGLSDNYEQYF.

The V gene is TRBV19, the J gene TRBJ2-1, with D possibly TRBD2 on 5 matching bases. Per germline, CDR1 LNHDA and CDR2 SQIVND (reference sequence). V lost 5 bases, J lost 0 bases, and 14 bases lay in between. CDR3 length equals 16 residues. CDR3 sequence (DNA): TGTGCCAGTAGTCCCAGGATAGCGAGCTCCTACAATGAGCAGTTCTTC. Amino acids: CASSPRIASSYNEQFF.

This clonotype was recorded at least ten times. J is TRBJ2-1 and V is TRBV7-9; 10 bases are shared with TRBD2. Trimming at V came to 5 bases and at J to 5 bases, leaving 9 bases not matched to a gene. There are 16 residues in the CDR3. Germline values: CDR1 SEHNR, CDR2 FQNEAQ (reference sequence). In nucleotides, the CDR3 is TGTGCCAGCAGCCGCCTGGCCGGGACTAGCGACAATGAGCAGTTCTTC. Its translation: CASSRLAGTSDNEQFF.

The chain employs TRBV19 and TRBJ1-2, with a tentative D call TRBD1 (5 bases). Looked up from germline, CDR1 is LNHDA and CDR2 is SQIVND (reference sequence). Trimming removed 6 bases from V and 2 bases from J, with 10 bases in between. The CDR3 has 13 residues. The CDR3: CASRPGLNYGYTF. Written as DNA, the CDR3 is TGTGCCAGTAGGCCAGGGCTCAACTATGGCTACACCTTC.

The V call is TRBV5-6, the J call TRBJ2-3, with D tentatively TRBD1 (6 bases). The CDR3 sequence is 15 residues long. V lost 5 bases and J 3 bases, leaving 16 bases between the germline ends. Germline-derived CDR1 and CDR2 are SGHDT and YYEEEE. The CDR3 DNA reads TGTGCCAGCAGTCATGGATTCCAGGGGACAGATACGCAGTATTTT. This gives the protein CASSHGFQGTDTQYF.

In DNA form, the CDR3 reads TGTGCCAGCAGTTTTAGCGGGGGGCCACAAGAGACCCAGTACTTC. Protein product: CASSFSGGPQETQYF. J is TRBJ2-5 and V is TRBV28; 10 bases are a match to TRBD2. CDR1 MDHEN and CDR2 SYDVKM come from the germline V gene. The CDR3 is made up of 15 amino acids. V trimming: 3 bases; J trimming: 2 bases; junction bases outside the gene matches: 3.

This clonotype was picked up a small number of times. The chain uses TRBV10-3 and TRBJ1-6, with D unclear. This CDR3 has 15 amino acids. V was clipped by 3 bases and J by 3 bases, with 9 bases between them. Germline V gene lookup returns CDR1 ENHRY and CDR2 SYGVKD. Here the CDR3 DNA reads TGTGCCATCAGTGAAGAACAGATCTATAATTCACCCCTCCACTTT. It translates to CAISEEQIYNSPLHF.

The rearrangement uses TRBV12-5 and TRBJ2-1; 7 bases map to TRBD1. This CDR3 is 13 amino acids long. V lost 2 bases, J lost 10 bases, and 5 bases stayed unmatched. Germline V gene sequence: CDR1 LGHNT, CDR2 FRNRAP. The CDR3 protein is CASGLTNRGEQFF. CDR3 bases: TGTGCTAGTGGTTTGACAAACAGGGGCGAGCAGTTCTTC.

This rearrangement joins TRBV5-4 to TRBJ2-7, with TRBD2 matching over 7 bases. V lost 4 bases, J lost 4 bases, and 11 bases stayed unmatched. The CDR3 length is 15 residues. The germline CDR1 and CDR2 sequences are SGHNT and YYREEE (reference sequence). The CDR3 protein is CASSLGLAEGYEQYF. The CDR3 region has the DNA TGTGCCAGCAGCCTGGGGCTAGCGGAAGGGTACGAGCAGTACTTC.

The rearrangement joins TRBV5-1 to TRBJ1-4; D perhaps matches TRBD1 (6 bases). The CDR3 length is 14 residues. Per germline, CDR1 SGHRS and CDR2 YFSETQ. Trimming took off 0 bases at V and 8 bases at J, with 11 bases between the two ends. CDR3 bases: TGCGCCAGCAGCTTGGAGGGGGTTCGAGAAAAACTGTTTTTT. Encoded protein: CASSLEGVREKLFF.

This clonotype was seen at least ten times. The V gene is TRBV10-2, the J gene TRBJ2-3, with 11 bases aligning to TRBD2. CDR1 and CDR2 from the germline V gene are WSHSY and SAAADI. V was pared by 7 bases and J by 6 bases, with 6 bases of the junction left unmatched. The CDR3 is 14 amino acids. CDR3 sequence reads: CASNSLAGADTQYF. The CDR3 DNA is TGCGCCAGCAACTCACTAGCGGGAGCCGATACGCAGTATTTT.

The chain carries TRBV20-1 and TRBJ2-7; TRBD1 matches 8 bases. The V segment lost 5 bases and the J segment 6 bases; nucleotides outside the gene matches: 6. The CDR3 is made up of 12 amino acids. Germline V gives CDR1 DFQATT, CDR2 SNEGSKA (reference sequence). The CDR3 loop reads CSARGQGLEQYF. CDR3 nucleotides: TGCAGTGCTCGCGGACAGGGCCTCGAGCAGTACTTC.

This clonotype was observed many times. Here the CDR3 reads CASSFGLAGVRETQYF. The CDR3 DNA is TGTGCCAGCAGCTTCGGACTAGCGGGAGTCCGCGAGACCCAGTACTTC. This sequence joins TRBV7-9 and TRBJ2-5; 13 positions match TRBD2. V lost 3 bases, J lost 5 bases, and 6 bases stayed unmatched. The CDR3 has 16 amino acids. Germline V gene sequence: CDR1 SEHNR, CDR2 FQNEAQ (reference sequence).

The rearrangement links TRBV5-5 to TRBJ1-4; 7 nucleotides match TRBD1. Germline V gene lookup returns CDR1 SGHKS and CDR2 YYEKEE (reference sequence). V shed 0 bases, J shed 14 bases, and the junction held 10 bases outside the gene matches. The CDR3 runs 14 residues. CDR3 coding DNA: TGTGCCAGCAGCTTGGAAGTGACAGGGACTCAGCTGTTTTTT. Protein: CASSLEVTGTQLFF.

This clonotype was seen many times. The rearrangement links TRBV27 to TRBJ2-1; D is perhaps TRBD2 (5 bases). Germline V gives CDR1 MNHEY, CDR2 SMNVEV (reference sequence). Trimming shortened V by 3 bases and J by 2 bases, and 8 bases separated the two germline ends. The CDR3 spans 14 residues. In DNA form, the CDR3 reads TGTGCCAGCAGTTTCACCGGGACCTACAATGAGCAGTTCTTC. Protein: CASSFTGTYNEQFF.

Many counts were recorded for this clonotype. This sequence joins TRBV14 and TRBJ1-4; 8 bases are shared with TRBD1. Losses at the gene ends were 0 bases for V and 1 base for J; bases not matched to a gene: 1. Germline lookup yields CDR1 SGHDN and CDR2 FVKESK. The CDR3 consists of 16 residues. This chain's CDR3 is CASSQDRGRTNEKLFF. DNA for the CDR3: TGTGCCAGCAGCCAAGACAGGGGGCGAACTAATGAAAAACTGTTTTTT.

This clonotype was found a few times. The rearrangement links TRBV27 to TRBJ2-3; 9 bases are shared with TRBD2. CDR1 and CDR2 from the germline V gene are MNHEY and SMNVEV (reference sequence). After removal of 6 bases from V and 8 bases from J, the junction contained 15 bases not matched to a gene. This CDR3 has 16 amino acids. CDR3 amino acids: CASRGASGILVGTQYF. The CDR3, as DNA: TGTGCCAGCAGGGGAGCTAGCGGGATTTTGGTCGGTACGCAGTATTTT.

This clonotype was found many times. V usage is TRBV28 and J usage is TRBJ1-4; D gene ambiguous. Germline-derived CDR1 and CDR2 are MDHEN and SYDVKM. This CDR3 has 17 residues. The V gene lost 3 bases and the J gene lost 0 bases, with 14 bases spanning the gap. The CDR3 DNA follows: TGTGCCAGCAGTTTCCCTGCGGATCGGGCAACTAATGAAAAACTGTTTTTT. Translated: CASSFPADRATNEKLFF.

This clonotype was detected many times. This chain joins TRBV7-2 and TRBJ2-5; 11 bases align to TRBD1. CDR3 length equals 14 residues. Germline-derived CDR1 and CDR2 are SGHTA and FQGNSA. V was clipped by 5 bases and J by 3 bases; unmatched bases: 2. The CDR3 coding sequence is TGTGCCAGCAGCAGGGACAGGGGGGAAGAGACCCAGTACTTC. Its protein product is CASSRDRGEETQYF.

The CDR3 DNA sequence: TGTGCCAGCAGTTTTGGGCGGGAATCTGGGGCCAACGTCCTGACTTTC. Encoded protein: CASSFGRESGANVLTF. The chain carries TRBV28 and TRBJ2-6; D is possibly TRBD2 (6 bases). The CDR3 is 16 amino acids. V gave up 3 bases and J gave up 1 base, with 10 bases separating them. Germline CDR1 is MDHEN and CDR2 is SYDVKM.

This clonotype was seen a handful of times. The chain carries TRBV2 and TRBJ1-1; 7 bases match TRBD1. Germline CDR1 SNHLY, CDR2 FYNNEI. CDR3 length: 14 residues. The V gene end was trimmed by 6 bases and the J gene end by 4 bases; junction bases not matched to a gene: 8. The CDR3 reads CASRAISGGTEAFF. The CDR3, as DNA: TGTGCCAGCAGGGCCATCTCAGGGGGCACTGAAGCTTTCTTT.

The sample holds a few counts of this clonotype. This sequence joins TRBV12-3 or TRBV12-4 and TRBJ2-2; D is perhaps TRBD1 (6 bases). V gave up 10 bases and J gave up 6 bases, with 21 bases separating them. This CDR3 region has 15 residues. CDR3 sequence: CATNLWGGGSGELFF. CDR3 DNA: TGTGCCACGAATCTATGGGGTGGGGGCTCCGGGGAGCTGTTTTTT.